The 8 T cell receptor beta chains below were found in one sample sequenced in a study of shared clonotypes between healthy human individuals (dated by TCRdb to about 2020). Libraries were built with the immunoSEQ multiplex PCR assay. As stored in TCRdb, this immuneACCESS dataset retains in-frame rearrangements with V and J assigned. A fraction of the clones does not appear; measured against another copy, unresolved V genes explain less than half of the discrepancy, and the remainder lacks a known reason. Across this sample there are hundreds of thousands of clones, with about two thirds seen only once. The biggest ten clones account for 1.8% of the sample. Sequencing was done on a sample of memory CD4+ T cells sorted from blood. The sample's cell subset or site label is to be understood as: CD45RA-negative fraction. The receptors originated from a woman in her twenties or thirties in good health.

This clone came up many times. The V call is TRBV6-5, the J call TRBJ2-2; no firm D call. There are 14 residues in the CDR3. Trimming cost V 4 bases and J 2 bases, with 8 bases left between them. Germline lookup yields CDR1 MNHEY and CDR2 SVGAGI. CDR3 region: CASSSPGNTGELFF. The CDR3 DNA reads TGTGCCAGCAGTTCCCCAGGCAACACCGGGGAGCTGTTTTTT.

A few counts support this clone. This sequence joins TRBV7-2 and TRBJ1-5, with D tentatively TRBD1 (5 bases). CDR1 SGHTA and CDR2 FQGNSA come from the germline V gene. Trimming removed 7 bases at V and 6 bases at J, with 10 bases between. The length of the CDR3 is 12 residues. The CDR3 region has the DNA TGTGCCAGCACCCAGGGCGTTCAGCCCCAGCATTTT. Its translation: CASTQGVQPQHF.

This clone has more than one count but fewer than ten. V gene TRBV7-8 combines with J gene TRBJ1-3; possibly TRBD1 for D (5 bases). Germline CDR1 SGHVS, CDR2 FQNEAQ. V was cut by 0 bases and J by 0 bases, with 12 bases left in between. CDR3 size: 17 residues. CDR3: CASSLAVETVSGNTIYF. In DNA, the CDR3 is TGTGCCAGCAGCTTAGCGGTGGAGACAGTCTCTGGAAACACCATATATTTT. The full variable domain, in which reference TRBV7-8 and TRBJ1-3 provide the parts outside the CDR3, is GAGVSQSPRYKVAKRGQDVALRCDPISGHVSLFWYQQALGQGPEFLTYFQNEAQLDKSGLPSDRFFAERPEGSVSTLKIQRTQQEDSAVYLCASSLAVETVSGNTIYFGEGSWLTVV.

This clone was seen just once. The chain uses TRBV6-1 and TRBJ1-5, with D possibly being TRBD1 (5 bases). With 5 bases removed from V and 6 bases from J, the gap between germline ends came to 11 bases. Germline CDR1 reads MNHNS; CDR2 reads SASEGT. This CDR3 is 13 amino acids long. CDR3 amino acids: CASSLFQGQPQHF. CDR3 DNA: TGTGCCAGCAGTCTATTCCAGGGTCAGCCCCAGCATTTT.

This chain uses TRBV6-1 with TRBJ2-7; 8 nucleotides match TRBD2. Germline-derived CDR1 and CDR2 are MNHNS and SASEGT. Trimming cost V 4 bases and J 3 bases; bases outside gene matches: 14. The CDR3 has 17 amino acids. The CDR3 coding sequence is TGTGCCAGCAGTGGCAGCGGGAGACCACGGGGCTTCTACGAGCAGTACTTC. It is translated as CASSGSGRPRGFYEQYF.

For the CDR3, the DNA is TGTGCCAGCCGCCTCGGACTAGCGGGAGGGGAAGAGACCCAGTACTTC. Translated: CASRLGLAGGEETQYF. V and J are TRBV28 and TRBJ2-5; 15 bases fit TRBD2. Trimming cost V 8 bases and J 3 bases; bases outside gene matches: 7. The CDR3 runs to 16 residues. The germline gives CDR1 MDHEN, CDR2 SYDVKM.

This chain joins TRBV28 and TRBJ1-3; the D is unclear. This CDR3 region has 13 residues. The germline gives CDR1 MDHEN, CDR2 SYDVKM. V was shortened by 6 bases and J by 4 bases, with 10 bases between the two germline ends. The CDR3 reads CASRTAGGNTIYF. CDR3 nucleotides: TGTGCCAGCAGAACCGCGGGGGGAAACACCATATATTTT.

In this sample, this clone turned up a few times. The V and J genes are TRBV6-5 and TRBJ2-7; no definite D call. The CDR3 is made up of 12 amino acids. Germline loops: CDR1 MNHEY, CDR2 SVGAGI. V shed 4 bases and J shed 3 bases, with 7 bases lying between them. CDR3 sequence (DNA): TGTGCCAGCAGTTTGGATTTCTACGAGCAGTACTTC. Encoded protein: CASSLDFYEQYF.